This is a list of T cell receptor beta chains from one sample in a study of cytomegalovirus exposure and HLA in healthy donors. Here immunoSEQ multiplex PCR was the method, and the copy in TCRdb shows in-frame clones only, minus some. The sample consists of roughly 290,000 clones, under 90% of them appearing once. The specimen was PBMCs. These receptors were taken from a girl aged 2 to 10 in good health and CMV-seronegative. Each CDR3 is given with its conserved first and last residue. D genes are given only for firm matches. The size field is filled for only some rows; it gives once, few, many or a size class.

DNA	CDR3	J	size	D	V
TGTGCCAGCACCAAACTCGGGAGAGGGACAGGTTTCTACAATGAGCAGTTCTTC	CASTKLGRGTGFYNEQFF	TRBJ2-1	.	TRBD1	TRBV7-6
TGTGCCAGTAGTGAGACTAGCGGCCCCTACGAGCAGTACTTC	CASSETSGPYEQYF	TRBJ2-7	.	TRBD2	TRBV19
TGTGCCTGGATTTCTACCGGGGAGCTGTTTTTT	CAWISTGELFF	TRBJ2-2	.	.	TRBV30
TGTGCCAGCAGCTTAGCACCCCACGGGTCCTTCGGGAATGAGCAGTTCTTC	CASSLAPHGSFGNEQFF	TRBJ2-1	.	.	TRBV7-6
TGTGCCAGCAGCCCCAATCTATATACGCCATACAATGAGCAGTTCTTC	CASSPNLYTPYNEQFF	TRBJ2-1	.	.	TRBV7-8
TGCGCCAGCAGCTTAGGACTAGCGGGGTCCTACGAGCAGTACTTC	CASSLGLAGSYEQYF	TRBJ2-7	.	TRBD2	TRBV5-1
TGTGCCAGCAGTTTCGCCGGGACAGGGGGGCGGGAGCAGTACTTC	CASSFAGTGGREQYF	TRBJ2-7	.	TRBD1	TRBV27
TGTGCCAGCAGCTCAGGGACAGGTGGCTATGGCTACACCTTC	CASSSGTGGYGYTF	TRBJ1-2	.	TRBD1	TRBV28
TGTGCCAGCAGCTTAGTCGTTCGGCAGGGGATCAACGAGCAGTACTTC	CASSLVVRQGINEQYF	TRBJ2-7	few	.	TRBV11-2
TGTGCCAGCAGCTTAGCTCTATTCCGGATACTAAAAAACTATGGCTACACCTTC	CASSLALFRILKNYGYTF	TRBJ1-2	.	.	TRBV11-3
TGTGCCAGCAGTCATACCGGGACAGGCTTTGGGAATCAGCCCCAGCATTTT	CASSHTGTGFGNQPQHF	TRBJ1-5	.	TRBD1	TRBV28
TGTGCCAGCAGCTTTCAAATTAGTGAGCAGTTCTTC	CASSFQISEQFF	TRBJ2-1	.	.	TRBV11-2
TGTGCTAGTGGTCTAGCGGTAGAAATGAAGCAGTTCTTC	CASGLAVEMKQFF	TRBJ2-1	.	TRBD2	TRBV12-5
TGTGCCAGCAGTTTCTGGCTTACCGGGGAGCTGTTTTTT	CASSFWLTGELFF	TRBJ2-2	.	.	TRBV27
TGTGCCAGCAGGGATCCTGGGGGCAACTATGGCTACACCTTC	CASRDPGGNYGYTF	TRBJ1-2	.	.	TRBV2
TGTGCCAGCAGTGAAGCTAGGAGCTCCTATAATTCACCCCTCCACTTT	CASSEARSSYNSPLHF	TRBJ1-6	.	.	TRBV6-1
TGTGCCAGTAGTTTCCGGGACAGGGGGACCCTTAATGGCAATCAGCCCCAGCATTTT	CASSFRDRGTLNGNQPQHF	TRBJ1-5	.	TRBD1	TRBV19
TGTGCCATGGCCAGCGGGGGTTACGAGCAGTACTTC	CAMASGGYEQYF	TRBJ2-7	.	TRBD2	TRBV10-3
TGTGCCTGGAGTGTACTCAACCTCTATGGCTACACCTTC	CAWSVLNLYGYTF	TRBJ1-2	.	.	TRBV30
TGTGCCAGCAGCTCCTATCCGGGAAACTACGAGCAGTACTTC	CASSSYPGNYEQYF	TRBJ2-7	.	.	TRBV7-2